A single sample gave rise to the 32 T cell receptor beta chains below, sequenced in a study of cytomegalovirus exposure and HLA in healthy donors. Primers included in the PCR were 60 Vbeta and 13 Jbeta primers. The repertoire was sequenced with immunoSEQ multiplex PCR; TCRdb's copy has only in-frame clones and lacks some. The sample has 150,000 to 200,000 clones; around 82% are singletons. Sequencing input: PBMCs. Receptors originate from a boy younger than 18 in good health and CMV-seronegative.

The J gene is TRBJ1-1, the V gene TRBV30; no reliable D call. V was cut by 0 bases and J by 4 bases, with 15 bases left in between. Germline V gene lookup returns CDR1 GTSNPN and CDR2 SVGIG (reference sequence). This CDR3 is built from 15 residues. The CDR3 sequence is CAWSVKTAWSTEAFF. The CDR3 DNA reads as TGTGCCTGGAGTGTAAAGACGGCCTGGAGCACTGAAGCTTTCTTT.

The genes are TRBV15 and TRBJ2-1; possible D gene TRBD1, 5 bases. CDR1 is LNHNV and CDR2 is YYDKDF in the germline V gene (reference sequence). The CDR3 is 14 residues long. V was trimmed by 7 bases and J by 3 bases, leaving 13 bases between them. CDR3 sequence: CATKHSTVYNEQFF. The CDR3 DNA sequence: TGTGCCACCAAACACTCGACAGTCTACAATGAGCAGTTCTTC.

This chain connects TRBV6-4 to TRBJ2-1, with 12 bases that match TRBD2. This CDR3 has 15 amino acids. With V trimmed by 6 bases and J by 6 bases, 6 bases remained unmatched. Germline V gene lookup returns CDR1 MRHNA and CDR2 SNTAGT. The CDR3 nucleotides are TGTGCCAGCAGCGCGACTAGCGGGAGTGGCAATGAGCAGTTCTTC. Its translation: CASSATSGSGNEQFF.

V and J are TRBV5-1 and TRBJ1-2; D gene unclear. Germline CDR1 reads SGHRS; CDR2 reads YFSETQ. The length of the CDR3 is 13 residues. The V gene lost 7 bases and the J gene lost 8 bases, with 18 bases spanning the gap. DNA for the CDR3: TGCGCCAGCGGGCGAGGGCCCCCGGAGGGCTACACCTTC. Translation: CASGRGPPEGYTF.

This clone showed up just a few times. The rearrangement uses TRBV15 and TRBJ1-1; the match to TRBD1 covers 8 bases. The CDR3 totals 16 residues. The germline V gene encodes CDR1 LNHNV and CDR2 YYDKDF (reference sequence). The V gene end was trimmed by 1 base and the J gene end by 0 bases; junction bases not matched to a gene: 4. The CDR3 nucleotides are TGTGCCACCAGCAGAGGTTGGACAGGGATGAACACTGAAGCTTTCTTT. This codes for CATSRGWTGMNTEAFF. Full variable domain (rest looked up from reference TRBV15 and TRBJ1-1): DAMVIQNPRYQVTQFGKPVTLSCSQTLNHNVMYWYQQKSSQAPKLLFHYYDKDFNNEADTPDNFQSRRPNTSFCFLDIRSPGLGDTAMYLCATSRGWTGMNTEAFFGQGTRLTVV.

This sequence joins TRBV9 and TRBJ2-3, with a possible D match to TRBD2 (6 bases). The germline CDR1 and CDR2 sequences are SGDLS and YYNGEE. Trimming cost V 2 bases and J 2 bases, with 9 bases left between them. The length of the CDR3 is 14 residues. This CDR3 is CASSVRTNTDTQYF. DNA for the CDR3: TGTGCCAGCAGCGTGAGGACTAACACAGATACGCAGTATTTT.

The gene calls are TRBV25-1 and TRBJ1-1; 9 nucleotides align to TRBD1. The germline gives CDR1 MGHDK, CDR2 SYGVNS. V was pared by 3 bases and J by 6 bases, with 11 bases of the junction left unmatched. The CDR3 has 16 amino acids. DNA for the CDR3: TGTGCCAGCAGTGATAGGGGGTTGGGACAGGGCGCTGAAGCTTTCTTT. The encoded protein is CASSDRGLGQGAEAFF.

This clone was counted a single time. V is TRBV7-9 and J is TRBJ1-5; D might be TRBD1 (5 bases). The CDR3 length is 17 residues. V lost 5 bases and J lost 1, with 18 bases in between. The germline V gene encodes CDR1 SEHNR and CDR2 FQNEAQ (reference sequence). CDR3 nucleotide sequence: TGTGCCAGCAGCAAAATGGGGGGGAATAAGAGCAATCAGCCCCAGCATTTT. Encoded protein: CASSKMGGNKSNQPQHF.

The V gene is TRBV4-2, the J gene TRBJ2-1; a weak D match, TRBD1 (5 bases). This CDR3 region has 13 residues. Germline V CDR1 and CDR2: LGHNA, YNFKEQ. V gave up 4 bases and J gave up 7 bases, with 11 bases separating them. CDR3 sequence (DNA): TGTGCCAGCAGCCGGACAAACCTGAATGAGCAGTTCTTC. Protein product: CASSRTNLNEQFF.

V and J are TRBV19 and TRBJ1-5; 7 bases align to TRBD1. Germline V CDR1 and CDR2: LNHDA, SQIVND (reference sequence). The CDR3 length is 14 residues. The J segment lost 1 base and the V segment lost 6 bases, leaving 3 bases of the junction unmatched. The CDR3 is CASRRQGSNQPQHF. The CDR3 DNA sequence: TGTGCCAGTAGACGACAGGGCAGCAATCAGCCCCAGCATTTT.

This chain joins TRBV6-5 and TRBJ1-6, with 10 bases that match TRBD1. The CDR3 runs 14 residues. Per the germline V gene, CDR1 is MNHEY and CDR2 is SVGAGI. Trimming took 5 bases from V and 11 from J; bases not matched to a gene: 6. CDR3 amino acids: CASSPTGGKAPLHF. The CDR3, as DNA: TGTGCCAGCAGTCCGACAGGGGGCAAAGCACCCCTCCACTTT.

This chain links TRBV5-6 with TRBJ1-2, with D maybe TRBD1 (5 bases). Germline values: CDR1 SGHDT, CDR2 YYEEEE. The CDR3 is made up of 13 amino acids. Trimming shortened V by 7 bases and J by 4 bases, and 14 bases separated the two germline ends. The CDR3 loop reads CASLLGGVYGYTF. The CDR3 DNA is TGTGCCAGCCTCCTGGGGGGGGTCTATGGCTACACCTTC.

This chain links TRBV2 with TRBJ1-4; 10 positions agree with TRBD1. Germline V gene sequence: CDR1 SNHLY, CDR2 FYNNEI. The CDR3 loop spans 16 amino acids. V lost 2 bases, J lost 7 bases, and 7 bases stayed unmatched. The CDR3 region is CASSEIMGQGPEKLFF. The CDR3 region has the DNA TGTGCCAGCAGTGAAATCATGGGACAGGGGCCTGAAAAACTGTTTTTT.

The rearrangement uses TRBV6-5 and TRBJ1-6; weak D call: TRBD1 (5 bases). Germline V gives CDR1 MNHEY, CDR2 SVGAGI. The V end lost 2 bases, the J end lost 10 bases, and 12 bases lay between the germline ends. The CDR3 loop spans 14 amino acids. The CDR3 region is CASSYGGGGSPLHF. DNA for the CDR3: TGTGCCAGCAGTTACGGTGGGGGAGGGTCACCCCTCCACTTT.

The J gene is TRBJ2-5, the V gene TRBV18, with 7 nucleotides matching TRBD1. Germline V gene lookup returns CDR1 KGHSH and CDR2 LQKENI. Losses at the gene ends were 3 bases for V and 1 base for J; bases not matched to a gene: 5. CDR3 length: 15 amino acids. The CDR3 nucleotides read TGTGCCAGCTCACCTTTACAGGGGCCCCAAGAGACCCAGTACTTC. It translates to CASSPLQGPQETQYF.

The chain is built from TRBV28 and TRBJ2-7, with 8 bases aligning to TRBD1. Germline V gene lookup returns CDR1 MDHEN and CDR2 SYDVKM. V lost 5 bases and J lost 5; bases outside the gene matches: 8. The CDR3 has 14 amino acids. Here the CDR3 reads CASSRDRGLDEQYF. As DNA, the CDR3 is TGTGCCAGCAGTCGCGACAGGGGATTAGACGAGCAGTACTTC.

The chain combines TRBV5-1 with TRBJ1-2; D might be TRBD1 (5 bases). V dropped 0 bases and J dropped 4 bases, with 13 bases sitting between them. CDR1 and CDR2 (germline): SGHRS, YFSETQ. CDR3 length equals 15 residues. As DNA, the CDR3 is TGCGCCAGCAGCTTGGAAGGACACCCACTCTATGGCTACACCTTC. The encoded protein is CASSLEGHPLYGYTF.

The rearrangement joins TRBV2 to TRBJ2-3; TRBD2 is a possible D gene (6 bases). The CDR3 is 14 amino acids. The V end was cut by 8 bases, the J end by 6 bases, with 18 bases between. CDR1 and CDR2 (germline): SNHLY, FYNNEI. The CDR3 DNA reads TGTGCCAGCGGACTGGCGGGACCGGGGGATACGCAGTATTTT. It translates to CASGLAGPGDTQYF.

Points on this clone: Other nucleotide sequences in the sample specify the same CDR3. The V call is TRBV7-6, the J call TRBJ2-7, with 7 bases that match TRBD1. With 3 bases clipped from V and 2 bases from J, the junction kept 1 base outside the gene matches. Germline CDR1 reads SGHVS; CDR2 reads FNYEAQ. There are 13 residues in the CDR3. In nucleotides, the CDR3 is TGTGCCAGCAGCTTCGACAGGGCCTACGAGCAGTACTTC. Its translation: CASSFDRAYEQYF. Full variable domain (missing parts from reference TRBV7-6 and TRBJ2-7): GAGVSQSPRYKVTKRGQDVALRCDPISGHVSLYWYRQALGQGPEFLTYFNYEAQQDKSGLPNDRFSAERPEGSISTLTIQRTEQRDSAMYRCASSFDRAYEQYFGPGTRLTVT.

The chain recombines TRBV7-9 with TRBJ2-7; D not certain. This CDR3 has 11 amino acids. CDR1 is SEHNR and CDR2 is FQNEAQ in the germline V gene (reference sequence). V lost 4 bases, J lost 3 bases, and 4 bases lay in between. The CDR3 here is CASSYNYEQYF. The CDR3 DNA reads as TGTGCCAGCAGCTACAACTACGAGCAGTACTTC.

The chain has TRBV7-2 and TRBJ1-1; TRBD1 aligns across 9 bases. Germline lookup yields CDR1 SGHTA and CDR2 FQGNSA. Trimming removed 5 bases from V and 10 bases from J; junction bases left unmatched: 8. This CDR3 is 13 amino acids long. CDR3 amino acids: CASSPGQGIGAFF. DNA for the CDR3: TGTGCCAGCAGCCCAGGACAGGGGATAGGAGCTTTCTTT.

This clone occurred a few times. The chain recombines TRBV28 with TRBJ2-1; D is unclear. Trimming left V 6 bases short and J 0 bases short, with 15 bases between. The CDR3 spans 16 residues. Germline CDR1 and CDR2: MDHEN and SYDVKM. CDR3 residues: CASRIRPQSSYNEQFF. DNA for the CDR3: TGTGCCAGCAGGATCAGGCCCCAGAGCTCCTACAATGAGCAGTTCTTC.

The genes are TRBV28 and TRBJ2-7; 7 nucleotides match TRBD1. The CDR3 extends over 13 amino acids. The ends lost 3 bases at V and 6 bases at J; junction bases unmatched: 5. Germline values: CDR1 MDHEN, CDR2 SYDVKM. CDR3 protein: CASSFRGRGEQYF. The CDR3 nucleotides are TGTGCCAGCAGTTTTAGGGGGCGCGGCGAGCAGTACTTC. Supplemented by reference TRBV28 and TRBJ2-7, the full variable domain reads DVKVTQSSRYLVKRTGEKVFLECVQDMDHENMFWYRQDPGLGLRLIYFSYDVKMKEKGDIPEGYSVSREKKERFSLILESASTNQTSMYLCASSFRGRGEQYFGPGTRLTVT.

CDR3 sequence (DNA): TGCGCCAGCAGCTTTGGGACAGGGACCTACGAGCAGTACTTC. It translates to CASSFGTGTYEQYF. The chain combines TRBV5-1 with TRBJ2-7; 9 nucleotides agree with TRBD1. V dropped 2 bases and J dropped 2; count of bases not matched to a gene: 2. CDR3 size: 14 residues. CDR1 and CDR2 from the germline V gene are SGHRS and YFSETQ.

Comment on this clone: The junction and the germline gene differ at one end; a read error may be behind it. The chain couples TRBV6-1 to TRBJ2-1, with a weak D call TRBD2 (6 bases). This CDR3 has 10 residues. The germline V gene has CDR1 MNHNS and CDR2 SASEGT. The CDR3 here is CGTSYNEQFF. CDR3 coding DNA: TGCGGGACTTCCTACAATGAGCAGTTCTTC.

The V and J genes are TRBV9 and TRBJ1-1; D not resolved. Trimming took 3 bases from V and 4 from J, leaving 16 bases between them. This CDR3 has 15 residues. From germline, CDR1 is SGDLS and CDR2 YYNGEE. The CDR3 nucleotides are TGTGCCAGCAGCGCCGAGGCGGGATTCCCCACTGAAGCTTTCTTT. It codes for CASSAEAGFPTEAFF.

The chain has TRBV14 and TRBJ2-6, with 7 bases lining up with TRBD1. From germline, CDR1 is SGHDN and CDR2 FVKESK. The V gene end was trimmed by 4 bases and the J gene end by 3 bases; junction bases not matched to a gene: 15. CDR3 length equals 19 residues. This chain's CDR3 is CASSPQPGQKLYGANVLTF. Written as DNA, the CDR3 is TGTGCCAGCAGCCCTCAACCGGGACAGAAGTTGTATGGGGCCAACGTCCTGACTTTC.

V is TRBV6-5 and J is TRBJ1-1; D remains unclear. Germline assignment: CDR1 MNHEY and CDR2 SVGAGI. V shed 2 bases and J shed 0 bases, with 7 bases lying between them. The length of the CDR3 is 14 residues. CDR3 bases: TGTGCCAGCAGTTACGAGGGCTTGAACACTGAAGCTTTCTTT. Protein sequence: CASSYEGLNTEAFF.

V and J are TRBV21-1 and TRBJ2-5; the D call of TRBD2 is as the table states it, not checked on the DNA. TRBV21-1 is termed a pseudogene. This CDR3 has 18 amino acids. CDR3 protein: CASSGTSFGLAGKETQYF. The CDR3 nucleotides read TGTGCCAGCAGCGGGACTAGTTTTGGACTAGCGGGAAAAGAGACCCAGTACTTC.

The chain couples TRBV5-4 to TRBJ1-3; D uncertain. The V end was cut by 0 bases, the J end by 8 bases, with 21 bases between. Germline assignment: CDR1 SGHNT and CDR2 YYREEE (reference sequence). This CDR3 spans 17 amino acids. The CDR3 region is CASSLGPTRVGVDTIYF. DNA of the CDR3: TGTGCCAGCAGCTTGGGGCCGACACGGGTCGGGGTCGACACCATATATTTT.

This sequence joins TRBV6-5 and TRBJ2-3; D is unresolved. The CDR3 consists of 13 residues. Per germline, CDR1 MNHEY and CDR2 SVGAGI. The V end was cut by 6 bases, the J end by 4 bases, with 11 bases between. The DNA of the CDR3 is TGTGCCAGCAGACGACTCCTGGCAGATACGCAGTATTTT. Residues: CASRRLLADTQYF.

The chain carries TRBV5-1 and TRBJ2-1, with 8 bases that match TRBD2. The V gene end was trimmed by 3 bases and the J gene end by 4 bases; junction bases not matched to a gene: 12. This CDR3 region has 17 residues. From germline, CDR1 is SGHRS and CDR2 YFSETQ. As DNA, the CDR3 is TGCGCCAGCAGCTGGTGGGCGGGGGGACCTACTTACAATGAGCAGTTCTTC. It encodes CASSWWAGGPTYNEQFF.